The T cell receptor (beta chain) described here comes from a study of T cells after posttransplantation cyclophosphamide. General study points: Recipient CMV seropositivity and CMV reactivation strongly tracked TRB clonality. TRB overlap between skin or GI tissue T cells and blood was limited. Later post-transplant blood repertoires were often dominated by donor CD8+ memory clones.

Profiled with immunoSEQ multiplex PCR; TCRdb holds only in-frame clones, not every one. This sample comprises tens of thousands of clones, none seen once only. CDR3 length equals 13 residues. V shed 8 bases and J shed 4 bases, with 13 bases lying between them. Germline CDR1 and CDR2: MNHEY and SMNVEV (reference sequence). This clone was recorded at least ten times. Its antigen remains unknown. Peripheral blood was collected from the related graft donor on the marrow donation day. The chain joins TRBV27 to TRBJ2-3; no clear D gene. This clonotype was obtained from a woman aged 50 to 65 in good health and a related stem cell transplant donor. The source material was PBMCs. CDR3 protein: CASLDWRSDTQYF. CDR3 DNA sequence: TGTGCCAGCCTTGATTGGAGATCAGATACGCAGTATTTT.